This TCR beta chain was captured by sequencing in a study of blood T cell repertoires in COVID-19. Overall study context: Samples taken during acute and convalescent COVID-19 were collected in the United States, Italy and Spain. The analysed material was cDNA or gDNA that came from T cells, B-cell-depleted T cells, or PBMCs.

CDR3 length: 15 residues. Unmatched junction bases numbered 8, after V lost 6 bases and J lost 1 base. Germline V lookup: CDR1 SGHVS, CDR2 FNYEAQ. Data came from immunoSEQ multiplex PCR; TCRdb stores just in-frame clones and leaves some out. The table records roughly 410,000 clones, roughly 90% of them present only once. The source is a middle-aged man with acute or convalescent COVID-19. The chain carries TRBV7-6 and TRBJ1-2; TRBD1 aligns across 7 bases. Sample: peripheral blood. DNA for the CDR3: TGTGCCAGCAGTCCCGGGACAGTCTATAACTATGGCTACACCTTC. Protein product: CASSPGTVYNYGYTF.